These 17 T cell receptor beta chains share one sample of origin, sequenced in a study of Graves' ophthalmopathy and Graves' hyperthyroidism (dated by TCRdb to the late 2010s). The sample was run on an Illumina HiSeq 2000. TCR beta CDR3 regions were amplified from RNA transcripts for repertoire sequencing. The first round of RT-PCR was done with HTBI primers and the Qiagen OneStep RT-PCR kit, and was followed by a second round of multiplex PCR, then size selection and purification. TCRdb's own reprocessing of the public reads used fastp at Q25 and MiXCR and kept productive beta chains. Records with the same CDR3 protein are collapsed into one entry carrying the most frequent genes and DNA. The sample table records around 470,000 distinct CDR3 sequences; over 13% of these occur just once. Around 9.8% of the sample is in the top ten clones. Source material: blood. Source of these receptors: a woman in her 30s with Graves' ophthalmopathy. Donor details come from another sample of the same person, matched by shared clones.

This clonotype was observed a handful of times. V gene TRBV6-5 combines with J gene TRBJ2-5; D gene unclear. V lost 4 bases and J 1 base, leaving 7 bases between the germline ends. Germline lookup yields CDR1 MNHEY and CDR2 SVGAGI. The CDR3 totals 13 residues. This chain's CDR3 is CASSWQIQETQYF. The DNA of the CDR3 is TGTGCCAGCAGTTGGCAGATCCAAGAGACCCAGTACTTC.

This clonotype appeared many times. The chain uses TRBV6-5 and TRBJ2-5; TRBD2 agrees at 14 bases. Per germline, CDR1 MNHEY and CDR2 SVGAGI. The CDR3 has 15 amino acids. V was clipped by 7 bases and J by 7 bases; unmatched bases: 8. CDR3 sequence reads: CASTATSGGDGTQYF. CDR3 DNA sequence: TGTGCCAGCACCGCGACTAGCGGGGGGGACGGGACCCAGTACTTC.

Many counts were recorded for this clonotype. The rearrangement joins TRBV24-1 to TRBJ2-1, with 7 positions matching TRBD1. This CDR3 has 14 residues. Germline CDR1 and CDR2: KGHDR and SFDVKD. After removal of 3 bases from V and 8 bases from J, the junction contained 6 bases not matched to a gene. The CDR3 reads CATSDRRGMDEQFF. Here the CDR3 DNA reads TGTGCCACCAGTGATCGCAGGGGGATGGATGAGCAGTTCTTC.

This clonotype was observed at least ten times. The rearrangement joins TRBV12-5 to TRBJ1-5; D is possibly TRBD1 (5 bases). The germline gives CDR1 LGHNT, CDR2 FRNRAP. The V and J ends lost 4 bases and 5 bases respectively, with 18 bases between them. The CDR3 is 16 residues long. This chain's CDR3 is CASGSSAGRGDQPQHF. DNA for the CDR3: TGTGCTAGTGGTTCCTCCGCCGGGCGAGGGGATCAGCCCCAGCATTTT.

This clonotype was observed many times. The chain employs TRBV9 and TRBJ1-2; 7 bases map to TRBD1. Per germline, CDR1 SGDLS and CDR2 YYNGEE. V dropped 0 bases and J dropped 4; count of bases not matched to a gene: 3. CDR3 length equals 14 residues. CDR3 bases: TGTGCCAGCAGCGTAGCGGGGACAGCCTATGGCTACACCTTC. This sequence encodes CASSVAGTAYGYTF.

This clonotype came up many times. The DNA for the CDR3 is TGTGCCAGCAGCGAAACAGGGTGGTATGGCTACACCTTC. Residues: CASSETGWYGYTF. The V and J genes are TRBV12-3 or TRBV12-4 and TRBJ1-2, with a possible D match to TRBD1 (6 bases). The ends were cut back, 6 bases at V and 5 bases at J, with 13 bases in the middle. This CDR3 is 13 amino acids long.

This clonotype was seen a few times. V is TRBV12-3 or TRBV12-4 and J is TRBJ2-1; the D gene is possibly TRBD2 (7 bases). Trimming left V 2 bases short and J 7 bases short, with 15 bases between. The CDR3 contains 15 residues. Here the CDR3 reads CASSLYRGGGNEQFF. CDR3 coding DNA: TGTGCCAGCAGTTTATATAGGGGGGGAGGTAATGAGCAGTTCTTC.

This clonotype was detected ten times or more. This chain uses TRBV18 with TRBJ2-7; D call uncertain. This CDR3 contains 13 residues. Deletions cut 3 bases from V and 3 bases from J, with 9 bases between. Germline V CDR1 and CDR2: KGHSH, LQKENI. CDR3 coding DNA: TGTGCCAGCTCACCTACAGTGTTCTACGAGCAGTACTTC. As protein: CASSPTVFYEQYF.

Many counts were recorded for this clonotype. V gene TRBV9 combines with J gene TRBJ2-2; D is unclear. Germline CDR1 SGDLS, CDR2 YYNGEE. Trimming left V 2 bases short and J 1 base short, with 6 bases between. The CDR3 is made up of 14 amino acids. CDR3 residues: CASSVNKNTGELFF. CDR3 coding DNA: TGTGCCAGCAGCGTGAACAAGAACACCGGGGAGCTGTTTTTT.

The CDR3 sequence: CAWSPRGGLVFHEQYF. The CDR3 DNA follows: TGTGCCTGGAGCCCTAGAGGGGGGCTGGTTTTCCACGAGCAGTACTTC. This chain connects TRBV30 to TRBJ2-7; D might be TRBD1 or TRBD2, each matching 6 bases. The CDR3 length is 16 residues. The V gene's germline CDR1 is GTSNPN and CDR2 SVGIG (reference sequence). Trimming cost V 3 bases and J 5 bases, with 23 bases left between them.

This clonotype was observed many times. V and J are TRBV7-3 and TRBJ2-2; D may be TRBD1 (5 bases). The CDR3 contains 14 residues. V was trimmed by 6 bases and J by 3 bases, leaving 11 bases between them. CDR1 SGHTA and CDR2 FQGTGA come from the germline V gene. CDR3 amino acids: CASRRQLDTGELFF. The CDR3 region has the DNA TGTGCCAGCAGACGACAGCTTGACACCGGGGAGCTGTTTTTT.

This clonotype was counted many times. CDR3 DNA: TGTGCCAGCGCGGCAGGTGAGAACACTGAAGCTTTCTTT. Protein: CASAAGENTEAFF. The genes are TRBV11-3 and TRBJ1-1; D gene uncertain. The CDR3 consists of 13 residues. Per the germline V gene, CDR1 is SGHNT and CDR2 is YENEEA. V was cut by 8 bases and J by 1 base, with 11 bases left in between.

Note on this clonotype: A much larger clone is a single base away; this may be a read error. The chain recombines TRBV7-8 with TRBJ1-2; D gene ambiguous. The CDR3 spans 13 residues. Germline V gene lookup returns CDR1 SGHVS and CDR2 FQNEAQ. The CDR3 region is CVSSLPHMIGYTF. The CDR3 bases are TGTGTCAGCAGTCTCCCCCATATGATAGGCTACACCTTC.

At least ten counts were recorded for this clonotype. V and J are TRBV3-1 and TRBJ2-7, with 8 bases matching TRBD2. This CDR3 is built from 15 residues. CDR1 and CDR2 (germline): LGHDT, YNNKEL (reference sequence). V gave up 4 bases and J gave up 7 bases; unmatched junction bases: 12. Written as DNA, the CDR3 is TGTGCCAGCAGCCCGACTCGCGGGGGGCCGGGGGAGCAGTACTTC. The encoded protein is CASSPTRGGPGEQYF.

Remarks on this clonotype: A read error may be the cause here, since a much bigger clone is one base away. The chain carries TRBV6-1 and TRBJ1-1; possibly TRBD1 for D (6 bases). Germline V CDR1 and CDR2: MNHNS, SASEGT. The CDR3 is 14 amino acids. The CDR3 reads CASKNRVLDTESFF. The CDR3 DNA reads TGTGCCAGCAAGAACAGGGTGCTTGACACTGAATCTTTCTTT.

This clonotype was observed at least ten times. This rearrangement joins TRBV28 to TRBJ1-5; perhaps TRBD1 as D (5 bases). V was cut by 6 bases and J by 0 bases, with 15 bases left in between. The CDR3 is 16 amino acids. Germline CDR1 and CDR2: MDHEN and SYDVKM. CDR3: CASRTYRRYSNQPQHF. CDR3 coding DNA: TGTGCCAGCAGGACTTACAGGAGATATAGCAATCAGCCCCAGCATTTT.

This clonotype was picked up many times. The chain has TRBV6-2 or TRBV6-3 and TRBJ1-2; D not resolved. Between the trimmed V and J ends, which lost 2 bases and 8 bases, there was a span of 15 bases. The CDR3 is 14 amino acids. Germline CDR1 is MNHEY and CDR2 is SVGEGT. The CDR3 DNA reads TGTGCCAGCAGTTACGTGAGGGATCTGTACGGCTACACCTTC. It codes for CASSYVRDLYGYTF.